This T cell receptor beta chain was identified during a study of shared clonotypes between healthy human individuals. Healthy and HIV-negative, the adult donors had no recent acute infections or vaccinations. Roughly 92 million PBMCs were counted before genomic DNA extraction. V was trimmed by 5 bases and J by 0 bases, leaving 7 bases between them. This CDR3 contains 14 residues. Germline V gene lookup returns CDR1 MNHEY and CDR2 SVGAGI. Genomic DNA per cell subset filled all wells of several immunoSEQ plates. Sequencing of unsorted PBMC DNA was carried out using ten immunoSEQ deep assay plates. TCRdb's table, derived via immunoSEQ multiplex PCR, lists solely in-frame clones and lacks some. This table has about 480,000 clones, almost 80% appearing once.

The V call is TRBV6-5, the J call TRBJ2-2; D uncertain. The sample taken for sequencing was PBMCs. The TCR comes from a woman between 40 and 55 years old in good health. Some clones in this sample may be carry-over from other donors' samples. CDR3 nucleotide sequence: TGTGCCAGCAGTAGGGTCGCGAACACCGGGGAGCTGTTTTTT. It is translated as CASSRVANTGELFF.